The 18 T cell receptor beta chains in this list originate from one sample, sequenced in a study of blood T cell repertoires in COVID-19. Sequencing was performed with immunoSEQ multiplex PCR; in TCRdb, only in-frame clones are kept and a portion is missing. The sample lists roughly 230,000 clones; around 90% were seen once. Sequenced sample: peripheral blood. These receptors were collected from a woman aged 55-70 years with COVID-19, enrolled during active disease.

The chain uses TRBV6-5 and TRBJ2-7; 7 bases line up with TRBD1. The germline gives CDR1 MNHEY, CDR2 SVGAGI. The CDR3 length is 15 residues. Trimming cost V 3 bases and J 0 bases; bases outside gene matches: 5. CDR3 coding DNA: TGTGCCAGCAGTTATACGACAGGGCCCTCCTACGAGCAGTACTTC. Amino acid sequence: CASSYTTGPSYEQYF.

This chain connects TRBV19 to TRBJ1-5, with TRBD1 identical over 8 bases. The germline V gene encodes CDR1 LNHDA and CDR2 SQIVND (reference sequence). The CDR3 contains 16 residues. Germline trimming cut 7 bases from V and 1 base from J; bases unmatched to any gene: 9. The CDR3 reads CASIPRTGWSNQPQHF. The CDR3 coding sequence is TGTGCCAGTATACCTCGGACAGGGTGGAGCAATCAGCCCCAGCATTTT.

This chain uses TRBV19 with TRBJ2-3; 11 bases line up with TRBD1. The CDR3 covers 15 residues. V lost 1 base, J lost 7 bases, and 4 bases stayed unmatched. Germline V gene lookup returns CDR1 LNHDA and CDR2 SQIVND (reference sequence). CDR3 residues: CASSIVGTGGNTQYF. CDR3 in DNA: TGTGCCAGTAGTATAGTTGGGACAGGGGGAAATACGCAGTATTTT.

This chain uses TRBV18 with TRBJ2-5; TRBD1 matches at 7 bases. CDR1 and CDR2 (germline): KGHSH, LQKENI. J was trimmed by 0 bases and V by 1 base; bases with no gene match: 5. This CDR3 is built from 16 residues. The CDR3 nucleotides are TGTGCCAGCTCACCACGGGACAGACCAAACCAAGAGACCCAGTACTTC. Its translation is CASSPRDRPNQETQYF.

CDR3 protein: CASSLTIAKNIQYF. Written as DNA, the CDR3 is TGTGCCAGCAGTTTGACTATAGCCAAAAACATTCAGTACTTC. The chain joins TRBV5-6 to TRBJ2-4, with a possible D match to TRBD2 (5 bases). The CDR3 totals 14 residues. V lost 5 bases and J 0 bases, leaving 9 bases between the germline ends. From germline, CDR1 is SGHDT and CDR2 YYEEEE.

This clone appeared a few times. This sequence joins TRBV19 and TRBJ1-1, with 8 bases identical to TRBD1. V dropped 6 bases and J dropped 5; count of bases not matched to a gene: 8. Germline V gene lookup returns CDR1 LNHDA and CDR2 SQIVND (reference sequence). The CDR3 is 14 amino acids. CDR3 nucleotides: TGTGCCAGTAGCTTCAGGGGGCTGGAGACTGAAGCTTTCTTT. Protein product: CASSFRGLETEAFF. The full variable domain, rest sourced from reference TRBV19 and TRBJ1-1, is DGGITQSPKYLFRKEGQNVTLSCEQNLNHDAMYWYRQDPGQGLRLIYYSQIVNDFQKGDIAEGYSVSREKKESFPLTVTSAQKNPTAFYLCASSFRGLETEAFFGQGTRLTVV.

The genes are TRBV27 and TRBJ1-6, with D possibly being TRBD1 (5 bases). The CDR3 covers 15 residues. Germline lookup yields CDR1 MNHEY and CDR2 SMNVEV (reference sequence). V lost 3 bases and J lost 9, with 15 bases in between. The CDR3 here is CASSFSPGGVSPLHF. The CDR3 nucleotides are TGTGCCAGCAGTTTTAGTCCCGGGGGGGTTTCACCCCTCCACTTT.

The DNA for the CDR3 is TGTGCCAGCAGCTTAGTAGGGGTCGGGGAGCTGTTTTTT. Amino acid sequence: CASSLVGVGELFF. The chain couples TRBV11-2 to TRBJ2-2; the D gene is possibly TRBD1 (5 bases). The CDR3 is 13 amino acids. The ends were cut back, 1 base at V and 7 bases at J, with 7 bases in the middle. Germline V CDR1 and CDR2: SGHAT, FQNNGV.

About this clone: Other DNA variants within this sample encode the same CDR3. J is TRBJ2-3 and V is TRBV29-1, with 12 bases lining up with TRBD2. Germline trimming cut 4 bases from V and 6 bases from J; bases unmatched to any gene: 2. Germline CDR1 SQVTM, CDR2 ANQGSEA. The CDR3 consists of 13 residues. The CDR3 DNA reads TGCAGCGTTGGCACTAGCGGGGGGGATACGCAGTATTTT. It is translated as CSVGTSGGDTQYF.

This rearrangement joins TRBV7-2 to TRBJ1-2; 10 bases map to TRBD1. Trimming at V came to 1 base and at J to 6 bases, leaving 5 bases not matched to a gene. The CDR3 has 15 residues. The germline gives CDR1 SGHTA, CDR2 FQGNSA. CDR3 sequence: CASSLGRDRGHGYTF. The CDR3 bases are TGTGCCAGCAGCTTAGGTCGGGACAGGGGCCATGGCTACACCTTC.

The genes are TRBV13 and TRBJ1-2; TRBD1 agrees at 7 bases. Germline trimming cut 3 bases from V and 2 bases from J; bases unmatched to any gene: 6. The CDR3 is made up of 15 amino acids. Germline loops: CDR1 PRHDT, CDR2 FYEKMQ (reference sequence). The CDR3: CASSFRAGGNYGYTF. The CDR3 nucleotides read TGTGCCAGCAGCTTCCGGGCAGGGGGGAACTATGGCTACACCTTC. Full variable domain (remainder filled in from reference TRBV13 and TRBJ1-2): AAGVIQSPRHLIKEKRETATLKCYPIPRHDTVYWYQQGPGQDPQFLISFYEKMQSDKGSIPDRFSAQQFSDYHSELNMSSLELGDSALYFCASSFRAGGNYGYTFGSGTRLTVV.

This chain uses TRBV6-2 or TRBV6-3 with TRBJ1-5; 11 nucleotides line up with TRBD1. CDR3 length equals 14 residues. CDR1 is MNHEY and CDR2 is SVGEGT in the germline V gene. J was trimmed by 4 bases and V by 5 bases; bases with no gene match: 1. The chain's CDR3 is CASSGTGGNQPQHF. The CDR3 DNA reads as TGTGCCAGCAGTGGGACAGGGGGTAATCAGCCCCAGCATTTT.

This chain connects TRBV5-8 to TRBJ1-4; D ambiguous. V gave up 7 bases and J gave up 7 bases, with 14 bases separating them. CDR1 and CDR2 (germline): SGHTS, YDEGEE. The CDR3 is 13 amino acids. CDR3 sequence: CASRASAIEKLFF. In DNA, the CDR3 is TGTGCCAGCCGAGCCAGCGCTATTGAAAAACTGTTTTTT. The full variable domain, its missing parts supplied by reference TRBV5-8 and TRBJ1-4, is EAGVTQSPTHLIKTRGQQATLRCSPISGHTSVYWYQQALGLGLQFLLWYDEGEERNRGNFPPRFSGRQFPNYSSELNVNALELEDSALYLCASRASAIEKLFFGSGTQLSVL.

The chain has TRBV6-1 and TRBJ1-3, with 9 bases that match TRBD1. The length of the CDR3 is 14 residues. The V and J ends lost 3 bases and 4 bases, in that order; junction bases with no gene match: 1. The germline gives CDR1 MNHNS, CDR2 SASEGT. Here the CDR3 reads CASSETGGGNTIYF. The CDR3 coding sequence is TGTGCCAGCAGTGAGACAGGGGGAGGAAACACCATATATTTT.

This clone was counted a single time. The rearrangement joins TRBV9 to TRBJ2-1; 12 bases fit TRBD2. The CDR3 is 19 amino acids. Trimming at V came to 0 bases and at J to 8 bases, leaving 15 bases not matched to a gene. CDR1 SGDLS and CDR2 YYNGEE come from the germline V gene. The CDR3 region has the DNA TGTGCCAGCAGCGTAGAGGTGTCTAGCGGGGGGGCCAAAGGTTATGAGCAGTTCTTC. Translating it yields CASSVEVSSGGAKGYEQFF.

The chain is built from TRBV5-6 and TRBJ1-1; the D is unclear. The CDR3 length is 11 residues. The ends were cut back, 3 bases at V and 3 bases at J, with 3 bases in the middle. Germline lookup yields CDR1 SGHDT and CDR2 YYEEEE. The CDR3 loop reads CASSSYTEAFF. CDR3 coding DNA: TGTGCCAGCAGCTCTTACACTGAAGCTTTCTTT.

CDR3 region: CASSQDERLAGGLMDEQFF. The CDR3 region has the DNA TGTGCCAGCAGCCAAGATGAAAGACTAGCGGGGGGACTTATGGATGAGCAGTTCTTC. The chain is built from TRBV4-2 and TRBJ2-1; the match to TRBD2 covers 13 bases. CDR1 and CDR2 from the germline V gene are LGHNA and YNFKEQ. The J segment lost 8 bases and the V segment lost 0 bases, leaving 13 bases of the junction unmatched. The CDR3 covers 19 residues.

The rearrangement uses TRBV5-1 and TRBJ1-1, with TRBD1 matching 9 bases. Germline V lookup: CDR1 SGHRS, CDR2 YFSETQ. The junction had 20 bases not matched to a gene; V was cut back by 4 bases and J by 1 base. The CDR3 sequence is 20 residues long. The CDR3 is CASSPRDRAFALLPNTEAFF. The CDR3 DNA reads TGCGCCAGCAGCCCGAGGGACAGGGCTTTCGCACTACTTCCGAACACTGAAGCTTTCTTT.